Listed below are T cell receptor beta chains from one sample, sequenced in a study of blood T cell repertoires in COVID-19. Sequencing used immunoSEQ multiplex PCR; TCRdb keeps in-frame clones, though not all of them. The repertoire holds fewer than 350,000 clones, with around 81% as singletons. Sequencing input: peripheral blood. These receptors were taken from a woman aged 55-69 years with active or convalescent COVID-19. CDR3s include the opening cysteine and the closing phenylalanine or tryptophan. Fields, in order: V gene, D gene, J gene, clone size, CDR3 protein, CDR3 DNA. The D gene is left open where the match is weak. Where a row states a size, it is once, few, many or the class of an expanded clone; other rows omit it.

TRBV11-2	TRBD2	TRBJ2-3	-	CASSWLAGATDTQYF	TGTGCCAGCAGCTGGCTAGCGGGGGCCACAGATACGCAGTATTTT
TRBV9	TRBD2	TRBJ2-1	-	CASSVGLADFNEQFF	TGTGCCAGCAGCGTGGGACTAGCGGACTTCAATGAGCAGTTCTTC
TRBV7-9	-	TRBJ2-7	-	CASSSLGGLAHEQYF	TGTGCCAGCAGCTCCTTGGGGGGATTAGCCCACGAGCAGTACTTC
TRBV27	TRBD1	TRBJ2-7	-	CASSRPSGTGSYEQYF	TGTGCCAGCAGTCGTCCCTCCGGGACAGGGTCCTACGAGCAGTACTTC
TRBV5-4	TRBD1	TRBJ1-2	-	CASSLGGPQGALYGYTF	TGTGCCAGCAGCTTGGGGGGCCCCCAGGGGGCGTTATATGGCTACACCTTC
TRBV4-1	-	TRBJ1-2	-	CASSQDGRPYYGYTF	TGCGCCAGCAGCCAAGACGGGAGGCCTTATTATGGCTACACCTTC
TRBV3-1/TRBV3-2	-	TRBJ1-1	many	CASSPPVNTEAFF	TGTGCCAGCAGCCCCCCAGTTAACACTGAAGCTTTCTTT
TRBV13	-	TRBJ1-4	-	CASSFFRATNEKLFF	TGTGCCAGCAGCTTCTTCAGGGCAACTAATGAAAAACTGTTTTTT
TRBV6-2/TRBV6-3	-	TRBJ2-6	-	CASSLPGYSGANVLTF	TGTGCCAGCAGTCTCCCCGGGTACTCTGGGGCCAACGTCCTGACTTTC
TRBV11-2	TRBD2	TRBJ2-7	-	CASSPEAGAGHYEQYF	TGTGCCAGCAGCCCCGAGGCGGGAGCTGGCCATTACGAGCAGTACTTC
TRBV7-9	-	TRBJ2-7	-	CASSATDGIYEQYF	TGTGCCAGCAGCGCGACGGACGGGATCTACGAGCAGTACTTC
TRBV7-2	TRBD1	TRBJ1-1	few	CASSPISAGGSTEAFF	TGTGCCAGCAGCCCCATTTCGGCAGGGGGTTCAACTGAAGCTTTCTTT
TRBV5-1	TRBD1	TRBJ1-6	-	CASRVDRAEGPLHF	TGCGCCAGCAGAGTGGACAGGGCCGAGGGGCCCCTCCACTTT
TRBV3-1/TRBV3-2	-	TRBJ1-3	-	CASRTASGNTIYF	TGTGCCAGCAGGACAGCTTCTGGAAACACCATATATTTT
TRBV28	-	TRBJ2-2	-	CASSFLSPGSLGELFF	TGTGCCAGCAGTTTCCTCTCTCCGGGAAGCTTAGGGGAGCTGTTTTTT
TRBV4-1	-	TRBJ1-4	few	CASSQDDPGYEKLFF	TGCGCCAGCAGCCAAGATGACCCGGGTTATGAAAAACTGTTTTTT
TRBV14	TRBD1	TRBJ2-1	-	CASSHQDRGIYGYNEQFF	TGTGCCAGCAGCCACCAGGACAGGGGCATATACGGCTACAATGAGCAGTTCTTC
TRBV12-3/TRBV12-4	-	TRBJ1-5	-	CASSASGTLQHF	TGTGCCAGCAGTGCCTCAGGGACTCTACAGCATTTT
TRBV9	-	TRBJ2-1	-	CASSDRAGAQFF	TGTGCCAGCAGCGACCGAGCGGGCGCGCAGTTCTTC
TRBV3-1/TRBV3-2	-	TRBJ2-7	-	CASSPPGGLYEQYF	TGTGCCAGCAGCCCGCCCGGGGGACTCTACGAGCAGTACTTC
TRBV7-6	TRBD1	TRBJ2-7	-	CASSLVGGSGQGPHEQYF	TGTGCCAGCAGCTTAGTGGGGGGTTCGGGACAGGGTCCTCACGAGCAGTACTTC
TRBV7-2	-	TRBJ1-2	-	CASSLRGTNYGYTF	TGTGCCAGCAGCTTACGGGGAACTAACTATGGCTACACCTTC
TRBV13	-	TRBJ1-3	few	CASSLGRSGDGNTIYF	TGTGCCAGCAGCTTAGGCCGTTCAGGGGATGGAAACACCATATATTTT
TRBV2	TRBD1	TRBJ1-2	once	CASTRDRLNYGYTF	TGTGCCAGCACTAGGGACAGGTTGAACTATGGCTACACCTTC
TRBV20-1	-	TRBJ1-1	-	CSASLGLGRAFF	TGCAGTGCTAGTCTGGGGCTCGGGAGAGCTTTCTTT
TRBV5-6	TRBD1	TRBJ1-3	-	CASSSMGQGPSGNTIYF	TGTGCCAGCAGCTCTATGGGACAGGGTCCTTCTGGAAACACCATATATTTT
TRBV9	-	TRBJ2-7	-	CASSAQDPYEQYF	TGTGCCAGCAGCGCACAGGATCCCTACGAGCAGTACTTC
TRBV11-2	TRBD1	TRBJ2-4	-	CASSLFNQGVRNIQYF	TGTGCCAGCAGCTTATTTAACCAGGGGGTTAGAAACATTCAGTACTTC
TRBV7-6	-	TRBJ1-1	once	CASSSAQGFRNTEAFF	TGTGCCAGCAGCTCAGCTCAGGGCTTCCGGAACACTGAAGCTTTCTTT
TRBV6-6	-	TRBJ2-5	-	CASSPQETQYF	TGTGCCAGCAGTCCACAGGAGACCCAGTACTTC
TRBV2	-	TRBJ1-4	-	CASSFSRTREKLFF	TGTGCCAGCAGTTTCTCCCGGACTAGAGAAAAACTGTTTTTT
TRBV5-4	-	TRBJ1-2	once	CASSLVGAEGNYGYTF	TGTGCCAGCAGCTTGGTTGGGGCAGAAGGTAACTATGGCTACACCTTC
TRBV4-1	-	TRBJ1-1	-	CASSSPSGSFNTEAFF	TGCGCCAGCAGCTCCCCCAGCGGCAGTTTCAACACTGAAGCTTTCTTT
TRBV19	-	TRBJ2-7	-	CASRRESSYEQYF	TGTGCCAGTCGGAGGGAGTCCTCCTACGAGCAGTACTTC
TRBV6-5	TRBD1	TRBJ2-7	-	CASSFYPDRGNYEQYF	TGTGCCAGCAGTTTTTATCCCGACAGGGGCAATTACGAGCAGTACTTC
TRBV7-2	-	TRBJ2-1	-	CASSLSPVTVYNEQFF	TGTGCCAGCAGCTTAAGCCCCGTCACAGTTTACAATGAGCAGTTCTTC
TRBV19	-	TRBJ1-6	few	CASTLGGRYNSPLHF	TGTGCCAGTACCCTGGGGGGACGGTATAATTCACCCCTCCACTTT
TRBV18	TRBD1	TRBJ1-2	-	CASSPGTGGNGYTF	TGTGCCAGCTCACCCGGGACAGGAGGAAATGGCTACACCTTC
TRBV10-3	-	TRBJ2-5	-	CAISARGSQETQYF	TGTGCCATCAGTGCAAGGGGCAGCCAAGAGACCCAGTACTTC
TRBV5-1	TRBD1	TRBJ1-4	-	CASSFFGTGGEKLFF	TGCGCCAGCAGCTTCTTTGGGACAGGGGGCGAAAAACTGTTTTTT
TRBV3-1/TRBV3-2	TRBD1	TRBJ2-1	-	CASSQGQGAVYNEQFF	TGTGCCAGCAGCCAGGGGCAGGGGGCAGTCTACAATGAGCAGTTCTTC
TRBV11-2	TRBD1	TRBJ2-2	-	CASSRTGGSTGELFF	TGTGCCAGCAGCCGGACAGGGGGTTCCACCGGGGAGCTGTTTTTT
TRBV4-1	TRBD2	TRBJ2-1	-	CASSQATSPGDGEQFF	TGCGCCAGCAGCCAGGCGACTAGCCCGGGGGATGGTGAGCAGTTCTTC
TRBV7-2	TRBD1	TRBJ2-7	once	CASSKGTANAYEQYF	TGTGCCAGCAGCAAAGGGACAGCGAATGCCTACGAGCAGTACTTC
TRBV7-3	-	TRBJ2-3	few	CASSPGTSTDTQYF	TGTGCCAGCAGCCCGGGGACTTCCACAGATACGCAGTATTTT
TRBV5-1	-	TRBJ2-7	-	CASSLDRVYEQYF	TGCGCCAGCAGCTTGGACAGGGTCTACGAGCAGTACTTC
TRBV5-1	-	TRBJ1-2	-	CASSLDKNYGYTF	TGCGCCAGCAGCCTGGACAAAAACTATGGCTACACCTTC
TRBV4-3	TRBD2	TRBJ2-5	-	CASSPLAGGETQYF	TGCGCCAGCAGCCCACTAGCGGGGGGGGAGACCCAGTACTTC
TRBV27	-	TRBJ1-2	few	CASSETVWAHYTF	TGTGCCAGCAGCGAGACAGTTTGGGCCCACTACACCTTC
TRBV6-6	-	TRBJ2-6	-	CASSYSPGTGANVLTF	TGTGCCAGCAGTTACTCCCCAGGGACTGGGGCCAACGTCCTGACTTTC
TRBV19	-	TRBJ2-1	few	CASRSDYISYNEQFF	TGTGCCAGTAGGTCAGACTACATTTCCTACAATGAGCAGTTCTTC
TRBV9	TRBD2	TRBJ2-3	-	CASSVLAGGSTDTQYF	TGTGCCAGCAGCGTTCTAGCGGGGGGAAGCACAGATACGCAGTATTTT
TRBV7-2	-	TRBJ1-2	-	CASSLGSGRVVGYTF	TGTGCCAGCAGCTTAGGTTCCGGCAGGGTTGTTGGCTACACCTTC
TRBV3-1/TRBV3-2	-	TRBJ1-1	-	CASSQELGPPYTEAFF	TGTGCCAGCAGCCAAGAGTTGGGGCCGCCCTACACTGAAGCTTTCTTT
TRBV19	TRBD1	TRBJ2-2	-	CASSPAWDRHYLANTGELFF	TGTGCCAGTAGTCCCGCTTGGGACAGGCATTACCTTGCGAACACCGGGGAGCTGTTTTTT
TRBV4-2	-	TRBJ2-7	-	CASSQASTGPSYEQYF	TGTGCCAGCAGCCAAGCCTCGACAGGTCCTTCCTACGAGCAGTACTTC
TRBV27	-	TRBJ2-3	-	CASSPGAPTDTQYF	TGTGCCAGCAGCCCTGGGGCCCCCACAGATACGCAGTATTTT